Detailed here is one T cell receptor beta chain. This table comes from immunoSEQ multiplex PCR, and its TCRdb copy is limited to in-frame clones, with some not included. The data contain fewer than 200,000 clones, more than 70% of them seen just once; the ten biggest clones take up 25% to 30%. This sample was taken from a study of T cell responses to AZD1222 COVID-19 vaccine. The CDR3 is 13 residues long. Trimming cost V 7 bases and J 13 bases, with 20 bases left between them. The rearrangement links TRBV23-1 to TRBJ2-1, with D tentatively TRBD2 (5 bases). TRBV23-1 is marked as an open reading frame, function uncertain. This receptor was obtained from an adult who received the AZD1222 COVID-19 vaccine. Source: peripheral blood, taken 28 days after the second AZD1222 dose. For the CDR3, the DNA is TGCGCCAGCAACCCTTCGTGTGAGGGCCTACAGTTCTTC. It yields the protein CASNPSCEGLQFF.